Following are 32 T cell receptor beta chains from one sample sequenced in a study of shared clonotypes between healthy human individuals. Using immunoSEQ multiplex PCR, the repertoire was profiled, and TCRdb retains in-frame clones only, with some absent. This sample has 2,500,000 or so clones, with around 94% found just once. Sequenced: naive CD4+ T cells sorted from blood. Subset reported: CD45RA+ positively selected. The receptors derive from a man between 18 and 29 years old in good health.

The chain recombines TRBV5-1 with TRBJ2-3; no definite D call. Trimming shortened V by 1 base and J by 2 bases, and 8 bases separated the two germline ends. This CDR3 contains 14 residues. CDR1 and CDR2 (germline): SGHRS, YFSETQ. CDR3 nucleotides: TGCGCCAGCAGCTTGCGGCACTACACAGATACGCAGTATTTT. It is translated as CASSLRHYTDTQYF.

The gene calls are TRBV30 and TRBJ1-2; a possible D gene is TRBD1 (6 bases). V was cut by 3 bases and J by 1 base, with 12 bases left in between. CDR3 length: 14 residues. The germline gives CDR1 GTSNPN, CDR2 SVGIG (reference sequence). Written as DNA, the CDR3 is TGTGCCTGGAGAATGGGGGCCGGTAACTATGGCTACACCTTC. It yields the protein CAWRMGAGNYGYTF. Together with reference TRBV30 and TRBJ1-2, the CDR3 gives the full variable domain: SQTIHQWPATLVQPVGSPLSLECTVEGTSNPNLYWYRQAAGRGLQLLFYSVGIGQISSEVPQNLSASRPQDRQFILSSKKLLLSDSGFYLCAWRMGAGNYGYTFGSGTRLTVV.

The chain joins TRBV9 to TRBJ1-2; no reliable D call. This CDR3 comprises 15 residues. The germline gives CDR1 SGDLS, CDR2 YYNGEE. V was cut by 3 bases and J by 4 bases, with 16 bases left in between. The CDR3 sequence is CASSDGLLSSYGYTF. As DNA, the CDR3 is TGTGCCAGCAGCGACGGCCTTTTGAGTTCCTATGGCTACACCTTC.

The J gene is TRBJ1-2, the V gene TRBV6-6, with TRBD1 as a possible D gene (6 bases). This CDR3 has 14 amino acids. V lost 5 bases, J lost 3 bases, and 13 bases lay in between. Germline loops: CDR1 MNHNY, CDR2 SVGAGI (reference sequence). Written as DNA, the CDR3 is TGTGCCAGCAGTCAGCCGACAGGAGACTATGGCTACACCTTC. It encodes CASSQPTGDYGYTF.

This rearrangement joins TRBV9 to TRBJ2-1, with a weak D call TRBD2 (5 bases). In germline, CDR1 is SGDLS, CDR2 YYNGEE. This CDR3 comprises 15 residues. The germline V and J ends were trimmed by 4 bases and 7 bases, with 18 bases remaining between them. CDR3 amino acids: CASSSDWRAGNEQFF. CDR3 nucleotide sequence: TGTGCCAGCAGCTCCGACTGGCGGGCCGGGAATGAGCAGTTCTTC.

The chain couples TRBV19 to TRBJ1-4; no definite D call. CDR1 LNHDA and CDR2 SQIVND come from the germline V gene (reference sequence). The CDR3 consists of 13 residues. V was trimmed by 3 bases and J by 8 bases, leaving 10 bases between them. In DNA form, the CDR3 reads TGTGCCAGTAGTATCGGCGGCTGGGAAAAACTGTTTTTT. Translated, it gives CASSIGGWEKLFF.

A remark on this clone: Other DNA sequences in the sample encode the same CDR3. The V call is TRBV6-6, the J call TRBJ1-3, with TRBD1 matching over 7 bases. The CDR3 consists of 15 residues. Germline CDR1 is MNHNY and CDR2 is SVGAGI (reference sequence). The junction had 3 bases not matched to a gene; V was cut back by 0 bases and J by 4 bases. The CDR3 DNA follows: TGTGCCAGCAGTTACTCGACAGGGACAGGAAACACCATATATTTT. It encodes CASSYSTGTGNTIYF.

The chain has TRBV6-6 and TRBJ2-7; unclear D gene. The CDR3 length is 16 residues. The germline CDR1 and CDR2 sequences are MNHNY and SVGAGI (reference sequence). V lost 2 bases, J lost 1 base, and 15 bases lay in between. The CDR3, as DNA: TGTGCCAGCAGTTACCCCGCCGGGCCTAATTCCTACGAGCAGTACTTC. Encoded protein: CASSYPAGPNSYEQYF.

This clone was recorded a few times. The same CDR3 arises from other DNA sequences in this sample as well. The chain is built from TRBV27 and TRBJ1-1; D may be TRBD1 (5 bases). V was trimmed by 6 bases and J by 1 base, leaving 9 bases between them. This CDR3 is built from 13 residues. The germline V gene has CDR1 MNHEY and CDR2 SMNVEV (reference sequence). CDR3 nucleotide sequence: TGTGCCAGCAGAAAGACAGCGAACACTGAAGCTTTCTTT. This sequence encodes CASRKTANTEAFF.

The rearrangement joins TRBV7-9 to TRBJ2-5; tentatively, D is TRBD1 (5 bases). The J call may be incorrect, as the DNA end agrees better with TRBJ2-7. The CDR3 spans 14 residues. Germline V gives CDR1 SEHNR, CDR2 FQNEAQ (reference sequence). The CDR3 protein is CASSLGDSGYEQYF. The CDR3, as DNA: TGTGCCAGCAGCTTAGGCGACAGTGGTTACGAGCAGTACTTC.

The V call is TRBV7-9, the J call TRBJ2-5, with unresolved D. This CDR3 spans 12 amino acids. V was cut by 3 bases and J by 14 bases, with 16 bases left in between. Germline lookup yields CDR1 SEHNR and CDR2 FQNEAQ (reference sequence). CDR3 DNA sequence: TGTGCCAGCAGCTTCTTATTGGGCGGCGTTTACTTC. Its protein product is CASSFLLGGVYF.

CDR3: CASSYSGRSGTEAFF. The CDR3 DNA reads TGTGCCAGCAGTTACTCAGGAAGGTCGGGGACTGAAGCTTTCTTT. The genes are TRBV6-5 and TRBJ1-1; D is ambiguous. This CDR3 is 15 amino acids long. CDR1 is MNHEY, CDR2 SVGAGI, per germline. The V end was cut by 0 bases, the J end by 5 bases, with 13 bases between.

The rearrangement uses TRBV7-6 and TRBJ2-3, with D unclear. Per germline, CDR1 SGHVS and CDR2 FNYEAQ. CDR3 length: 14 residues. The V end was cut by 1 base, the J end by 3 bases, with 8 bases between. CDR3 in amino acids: CASSLVSDTDTQYF. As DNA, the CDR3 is TGTGCCAGCAGCTTAGTAAGTGATACAGATACGCAGTATTTT.

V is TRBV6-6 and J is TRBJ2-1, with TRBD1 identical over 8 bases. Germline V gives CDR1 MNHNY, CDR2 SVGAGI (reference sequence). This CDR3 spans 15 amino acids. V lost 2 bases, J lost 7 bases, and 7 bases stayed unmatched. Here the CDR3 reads CASSYLGQALNEQFF. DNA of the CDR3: TGTGCCAGCAGTTACCTGGGACAGGCACTTAATGAGCAGTTCTTC.

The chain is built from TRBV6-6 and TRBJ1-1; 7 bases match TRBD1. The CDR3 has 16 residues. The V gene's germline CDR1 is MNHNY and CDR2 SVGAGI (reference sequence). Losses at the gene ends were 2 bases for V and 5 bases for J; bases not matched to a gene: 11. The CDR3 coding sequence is TGTGCCAGCAGTTACACCCCCAGTAGGGGGCAAACTGAAGCTTTCTTT. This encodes CASSYTPSRGQTEAFF.

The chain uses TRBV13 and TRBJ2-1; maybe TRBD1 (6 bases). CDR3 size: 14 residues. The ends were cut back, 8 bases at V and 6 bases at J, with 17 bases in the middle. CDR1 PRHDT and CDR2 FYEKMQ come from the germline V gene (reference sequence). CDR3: CASSRTDGFNEQFF. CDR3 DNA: TGTGCCAGCTCCCGGACAGACGGGTTCAATGAGCAGTTCTTC. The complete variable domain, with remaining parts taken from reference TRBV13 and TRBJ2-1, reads AAGVIQSPRHLIKEKRETATLKCYPIPRHDTVYWYQQGPGQDPQFLISFYEKMQSDKGSIPDRFSAQQFSDYHSELNMSSLELGDSALYFCASSRTDGFNEQFFGPGTRLTVL.

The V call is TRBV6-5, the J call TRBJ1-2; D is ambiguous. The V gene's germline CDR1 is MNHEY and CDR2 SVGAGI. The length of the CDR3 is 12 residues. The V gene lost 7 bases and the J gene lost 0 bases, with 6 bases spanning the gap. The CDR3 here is CASTGANYGYTF. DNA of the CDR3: TGTGCCAGCACAGGAGCTAACTATGGCTACACCTTC.

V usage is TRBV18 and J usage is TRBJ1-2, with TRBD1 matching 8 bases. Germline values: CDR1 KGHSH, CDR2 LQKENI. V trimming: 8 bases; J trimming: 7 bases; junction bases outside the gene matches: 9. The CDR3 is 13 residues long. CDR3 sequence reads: CASQSQGAGGYTF. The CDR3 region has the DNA TGTGCCAGCCAATCCCAGGGGGCTGGTGGCTACACCTTC.

The CDR3 sequence is CAAAPSVGTGADEQFF. DNA of the CDR3: TGTGCCGCCGCGCCCTCTGTCGGGACAGGGGCAGATGAGCAGTTCTTC. The chain combines TRBV10-3 with TRBJ2-1, with 10 bases that match TRBD1. The CDR3 length is 16 residues. Unmatched junction bases numbered 18, after V lost 11 bases and J lost 8 bases. Germline values: CDR1 ENHRY, CDR2 SYGVKD.

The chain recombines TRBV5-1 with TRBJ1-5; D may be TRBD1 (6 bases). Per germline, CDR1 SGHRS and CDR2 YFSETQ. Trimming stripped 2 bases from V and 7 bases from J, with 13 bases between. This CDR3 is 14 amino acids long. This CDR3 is CASSLLQGFQPQHF. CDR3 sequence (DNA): TGCGCCAGCAGCTTATTACAGGGTTTCCAGCCCCAGCATTTT. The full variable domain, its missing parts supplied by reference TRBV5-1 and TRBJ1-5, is KAGVTQTPRYLIKTRGQQVTLSCSPISGHRSVSWYQQTPGQGLQFLFEYFSETQRNKGNFPGRFSGRQFSNSRSEMNVSTLELGDSALYLCASSLLQGFQPQHFGDGTRLSIL.

This CDR3 is CASSQQQRTEAFF. CDR3 nucleotide sequence: TGTGCCAGCAGCCAGCAGCAACGCACTGAAGCTTTCTTT. J is TRBJ1-1 and V is TRBV7-6; D ambiguous. CDR3 length equals 13 residues. Trimming took 5 bases from V and 4 from J, leaving 11 bases between them. Germline lookup yields CDR1 SGHVS and CDR2 FNYEAQ.

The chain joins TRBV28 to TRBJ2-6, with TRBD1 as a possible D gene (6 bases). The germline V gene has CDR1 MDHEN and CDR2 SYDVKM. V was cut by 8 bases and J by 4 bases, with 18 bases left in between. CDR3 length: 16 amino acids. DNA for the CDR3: TGTGCCAGCTTGGGGACACCCGCGCTGGGGGCCAACGTCCTGACTTTC. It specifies CASLGTPALGANVLTF.

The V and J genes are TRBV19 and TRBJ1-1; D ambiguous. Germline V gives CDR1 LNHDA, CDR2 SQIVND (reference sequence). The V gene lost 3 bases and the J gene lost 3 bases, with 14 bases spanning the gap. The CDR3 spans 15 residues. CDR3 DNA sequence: TGTGCCAGTAGTATCACCCCCTTTGGAGACACTGAAGCTTTCTTT. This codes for CASSITPFGDTEAFF.

CDR3 region: CASTLGQGYGYTF. DNA of the CDR3: TGCGCCAGCACCCTGGGACAGGGGTATGGCTACACCTTC. The gene calls are TRBV5-1 and TRBJ1-2; TRBD1 aligns across 10 bases. The CDR3 runs to 13 residues. Trimming at V came to 6 bases and at J to 5 bases, leaving 4 bases not matched to a gene. Per the germline V gene, CDR1 is SGHRS and CDR2 is YFSETQ.

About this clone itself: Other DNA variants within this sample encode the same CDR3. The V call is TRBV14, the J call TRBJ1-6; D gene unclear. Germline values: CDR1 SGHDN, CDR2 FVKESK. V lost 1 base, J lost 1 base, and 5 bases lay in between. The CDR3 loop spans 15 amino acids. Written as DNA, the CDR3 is TGTGCCAGCAGCCAAGTGGGATCCTATAATTCACCCCTCCACTTT. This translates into CASSQVGSYNSPLHF.

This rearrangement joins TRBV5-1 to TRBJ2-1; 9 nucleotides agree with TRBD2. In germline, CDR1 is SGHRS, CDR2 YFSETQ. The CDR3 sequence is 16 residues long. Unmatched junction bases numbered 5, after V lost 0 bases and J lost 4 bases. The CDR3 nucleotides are TGCGCCAGCAGCTTGGCCGCGGGAGGGCAGTACAATGAGCAGTTCTTC. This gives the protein CASSLAAGGQYNEQFF.

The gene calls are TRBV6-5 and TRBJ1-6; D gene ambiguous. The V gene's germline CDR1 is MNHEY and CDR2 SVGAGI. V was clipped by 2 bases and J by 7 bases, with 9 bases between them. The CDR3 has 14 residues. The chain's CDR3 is CASSYSGINSPLHF. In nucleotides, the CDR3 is TGTGCCAGCAGTTACAGCGGCATAAATTCACCCCTCCACTTT.

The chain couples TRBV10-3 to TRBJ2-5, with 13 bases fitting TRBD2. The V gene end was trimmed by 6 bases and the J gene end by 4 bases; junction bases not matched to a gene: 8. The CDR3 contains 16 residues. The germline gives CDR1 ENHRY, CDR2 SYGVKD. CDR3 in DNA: TGTGCCATCAGACCGACTAGCGGGGGGCCCATAGAGACCCAGTACTTC. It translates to CAIRPTSGGPIETQYF.

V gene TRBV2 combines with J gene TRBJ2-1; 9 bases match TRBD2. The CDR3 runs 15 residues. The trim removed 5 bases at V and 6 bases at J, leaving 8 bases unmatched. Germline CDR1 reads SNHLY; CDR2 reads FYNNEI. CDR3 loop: CASSPEAGGPNEQFF. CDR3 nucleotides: TGTGCCAGCAGTCCCGAGGCGGGGGGGCCCAATGAGCAGTTCTTC.

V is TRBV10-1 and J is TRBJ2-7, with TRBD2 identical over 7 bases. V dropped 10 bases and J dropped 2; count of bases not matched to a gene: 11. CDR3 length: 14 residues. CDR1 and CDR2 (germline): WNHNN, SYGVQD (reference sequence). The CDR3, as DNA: TGCGCCACTTCGAGCGGGAATCCCCCCTACGAGCAGTACTTC. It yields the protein CATSSGNPPYEQYF.

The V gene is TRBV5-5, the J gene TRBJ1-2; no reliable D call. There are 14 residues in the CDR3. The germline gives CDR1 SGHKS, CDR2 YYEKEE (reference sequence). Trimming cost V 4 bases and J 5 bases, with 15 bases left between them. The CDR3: CASSHRPESYGYTF. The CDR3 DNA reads TGTGCCAGCAGCCACCGACCGGAATCGTATGGCTACACCTTC.

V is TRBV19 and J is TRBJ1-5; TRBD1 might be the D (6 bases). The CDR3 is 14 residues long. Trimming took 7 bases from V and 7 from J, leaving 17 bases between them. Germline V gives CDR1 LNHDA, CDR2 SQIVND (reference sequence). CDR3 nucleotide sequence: TGTGCCAGTACCCCCGGGGAGGGGGGCCAGCCCCAGCATTTT. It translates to CASTPGEGGQPQHF.